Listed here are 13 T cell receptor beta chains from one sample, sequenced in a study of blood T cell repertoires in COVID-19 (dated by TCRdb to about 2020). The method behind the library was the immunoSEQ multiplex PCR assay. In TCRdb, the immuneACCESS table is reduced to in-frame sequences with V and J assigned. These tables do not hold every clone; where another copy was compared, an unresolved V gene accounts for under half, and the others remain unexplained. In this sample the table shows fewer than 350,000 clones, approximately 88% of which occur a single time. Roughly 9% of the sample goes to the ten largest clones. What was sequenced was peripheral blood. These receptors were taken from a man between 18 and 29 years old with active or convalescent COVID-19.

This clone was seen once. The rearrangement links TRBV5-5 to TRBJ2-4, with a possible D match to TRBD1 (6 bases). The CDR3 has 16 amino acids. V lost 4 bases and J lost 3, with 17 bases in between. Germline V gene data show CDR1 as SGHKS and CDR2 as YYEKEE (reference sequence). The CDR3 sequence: CASSLVGGRGKNIQYF. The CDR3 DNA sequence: TGTGCCAGCAGCCTCGTAGGGGGACGGGGCAAAAACATTCAGTACTTC.

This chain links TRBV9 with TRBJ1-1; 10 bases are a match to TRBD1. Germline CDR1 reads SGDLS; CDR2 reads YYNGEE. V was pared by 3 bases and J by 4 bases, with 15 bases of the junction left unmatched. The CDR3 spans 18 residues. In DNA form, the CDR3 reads TGTGCCAGCAGCGACAGTGACAGGGGGCGCGCGTCCGTCACTGAAGCTTTCTTT. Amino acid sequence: CASSDSDRGRASVTEAFF.

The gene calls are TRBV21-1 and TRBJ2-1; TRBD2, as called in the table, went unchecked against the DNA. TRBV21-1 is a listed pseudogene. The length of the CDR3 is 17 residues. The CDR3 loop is CASSRKGLAHNPNEQFF. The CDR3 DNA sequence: TGTGCCAGCAGCAGGAAGGGACTAGCGCATAATCCCAATGAGCAGTTCTTC.

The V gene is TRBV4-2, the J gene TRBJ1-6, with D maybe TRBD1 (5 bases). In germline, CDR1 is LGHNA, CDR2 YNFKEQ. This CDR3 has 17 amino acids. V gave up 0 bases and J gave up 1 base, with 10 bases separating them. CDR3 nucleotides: TGTGCCAGCAGCCAAGATCCGGACATGTCCTATAATTCACCCCTCCACTTT. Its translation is CASSQDPDMSYNSPLHF.

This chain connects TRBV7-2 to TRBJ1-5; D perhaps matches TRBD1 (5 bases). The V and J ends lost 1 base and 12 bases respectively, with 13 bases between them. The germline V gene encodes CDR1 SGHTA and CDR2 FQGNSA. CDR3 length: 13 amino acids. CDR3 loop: CASSLDPFRDQHF. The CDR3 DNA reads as TGTGCCAGCAGCTTAGACCCATTCAGGGACCAGCATTTT.

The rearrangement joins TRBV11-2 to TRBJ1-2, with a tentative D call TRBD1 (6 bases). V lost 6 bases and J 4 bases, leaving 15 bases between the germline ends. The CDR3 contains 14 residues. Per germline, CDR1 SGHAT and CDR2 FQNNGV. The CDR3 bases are TGTGCCAGCAGTTATCAACAGGGTGGCTATGGCTACACCTTC. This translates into CASSYQQGGYGYTF.

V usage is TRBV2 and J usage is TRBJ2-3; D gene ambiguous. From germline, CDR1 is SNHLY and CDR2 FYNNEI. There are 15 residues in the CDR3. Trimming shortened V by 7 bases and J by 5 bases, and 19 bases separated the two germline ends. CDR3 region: CASTISGGSGDTQYF. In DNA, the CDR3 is TGTGCCAGCACCATTAGTGGCGGCTCTGGAGATACGCAGTATTTT.

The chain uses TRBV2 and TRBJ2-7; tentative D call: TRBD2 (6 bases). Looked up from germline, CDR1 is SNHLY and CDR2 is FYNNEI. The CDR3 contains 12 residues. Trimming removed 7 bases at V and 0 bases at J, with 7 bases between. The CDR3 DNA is TGTGCCAGCATGGAGGGCTCCTACGAGCAGTACTTC. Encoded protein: CASMEGSYEQYF.

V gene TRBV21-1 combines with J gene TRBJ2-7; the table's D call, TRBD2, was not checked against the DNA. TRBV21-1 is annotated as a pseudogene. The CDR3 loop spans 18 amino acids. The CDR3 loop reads CASSKCLETSARTYEQYF. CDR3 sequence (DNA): TGTGCCAGCAGCAAATGCCTGGAGACCTCAGCAAGGACCTACGAGCAGTACTTC.

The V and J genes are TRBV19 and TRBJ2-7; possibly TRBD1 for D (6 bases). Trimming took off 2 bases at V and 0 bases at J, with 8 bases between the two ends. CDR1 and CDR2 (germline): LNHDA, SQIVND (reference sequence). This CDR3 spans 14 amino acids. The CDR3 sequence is CASSIQGSSYEQYF. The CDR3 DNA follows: TGTGCCAGTAGTATACAGGGGAGCTCCTACGAGCAGTACTTC.

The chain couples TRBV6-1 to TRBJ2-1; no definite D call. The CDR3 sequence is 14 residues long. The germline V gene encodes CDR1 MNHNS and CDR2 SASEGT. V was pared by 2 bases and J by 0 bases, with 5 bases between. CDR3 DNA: TGTGCCAGCAGTGAATGGGCCTCCTACAATGAGCAGTTCTTC. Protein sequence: CASSEWASYNEQFF.

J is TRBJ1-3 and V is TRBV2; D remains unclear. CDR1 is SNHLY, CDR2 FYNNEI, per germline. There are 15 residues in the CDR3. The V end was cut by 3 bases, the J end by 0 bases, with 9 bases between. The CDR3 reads CASSDVGLSGNTIYF. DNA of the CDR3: TGTGCCAGCAGTGACGTTGGGCTCTCTGGAAACACCATATATTTT.

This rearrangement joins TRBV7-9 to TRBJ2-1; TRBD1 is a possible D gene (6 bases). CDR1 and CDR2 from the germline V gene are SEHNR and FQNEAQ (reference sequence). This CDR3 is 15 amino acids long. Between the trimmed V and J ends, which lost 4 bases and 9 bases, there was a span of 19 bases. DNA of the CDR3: TGTGCCAGCAGCTCGGTTGAGAAAGAGGGGGTTGAGCAGTTCTTC. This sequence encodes CASSSVEKEGVEQFF.